What follows are 17 T cell receptor beta chains derived from one specimen sequenced in a study of T cells after yellow fever vaccination. TCRdb itself ran the 5' RACE reads through MiXCR, one entry per CDR3 protein. The table lists nearly 550,000 distinct CDR3 sequences, 15% to 20% of them singletons. Sample: PBMCs, taken 15 days after the yellow fever booster vaccination. Every receptor here comes from a man aged 30 to 45 who received the YFV17D yellow fever vaccine.

This clonotype was picked up a small number of times. The J gene is TRBJ2-2, the V gene TRBV9; D uncertain. The germline V gene has CDR1 SGDLS and CDR2 YYNGEE. Trimming stripped 0 bases from V and 4 bases from J, with 4 bases between. CDR3 length: 13 residues. The CDR3 DNA sequence: TGTGCCAGCAGCGTAGACGGCACCGGGGAGCTGTTTTTT. It codes for CASSVDGTGELFF.

This clonotype has only a few counts. This chain connects TRBV11-2 to TRBJ2-1; D ambiguous. CDR1 is SGHAT, CDR2 FQNNGV, per germline. The CDR3 is 13 amino acids. V lost 2 bases and J lost 7, with 9 bases in between. The CDR3 coding sequence is TGTGCCAGCAGCTTATTCCTTTTTAATGAGCAGTTCTTC. This codes for CASSLFLFNEQFF.

V and J are TRBV7-2 and TRBJ1-5; D remains ambiguous. Germline values: CDR1 SGHTA, CDR2 FQGNSA. V gave up 1 base and J gave up 5 bases, with 12 bases separating them. This CDR3 spans 15 amino acids. DNA for the CDR3: TGTGCCAGCAGCTTAGTGCACGGACTCGATCAGCCCCAGCATTTT. Translation: CASSLVHGLDQPQHF.

This clonotype has only a few counts. The V and J genes are TRBV20-1 and TRBJ2-7; maybe TRBD1 (6 bases). This CDR3 spans 13 amino acids. Between the trimmed V and J ends, which lost 2 bases and 3 bases, there was a span of 11 bases. CDR1 is DFQATT, CDR2 SNEGSKA, per germline (reference sequence). The CDR3 region is CSARSRGFYEQYF. The CDR3, as DNA: TGCAGTGCTAGATCCAGGGGTTTCTACGAGCAGTACTTC.

The rearrangement links TRBV9 to TRBJ2-1; D is undetermined. With 2 bases removed from V and 4 bases from J, the gap between germline ends came to 4 bases. This CDR3 region has 12 residues. CDR1 is SGDLS, CDR2 YYNGEE, per germline. In DNA form, the CDR3 reads TGTGCCAGCAGCGTGGCGTACAATGAGCAGTTCTTC. Translation gives CASSVAYNEQFF.

This clonotype has more than one count but fewer than ten. CDR3 amino acids: CASSYASGRWDEQFF. CDR3 sequence (DNA): TGCGCCAGCAGCTATGCTAGCGGGAGGTGGGATGAGCAGTTCTTC. The rearrangement joins TRBV5-1 to TRBJ2-1, with TRBD2 matching 11 bases. Germline V lookup: CDR1 SGHRS, CDR2 YFSETQ. V was clipped by 3 bases and J by 8 bases; unmatched bases: 7. The CDR3 has 15 amino acids.

The table lists this clonotype with a few counts. The genes are TRBV6-2 or TRBV6-3 and TRBJ2-3; TRBD1 matches at 7 bases. V was clipped by 4 bases and J by 7 bases; unmatched bases: 8. CDR3 length: 14 amino acids. Germline V gene sequence: CDR1 MNHEY, CDR2 SVGEGT. CDR3 coding DNA: TGTGCCAGCAGTTCAGGGACAGCCCGTCATACGCAGTATTTT. It encodes CASSSGTARHTQYF.

There are a few counts of this clonotype. V usage is TRBV3-1 and J usage is TRBJ2-7; the match to TRBD2 covers 9 bases. V shed 4 bases, J shed 1 base, and the junction held 5 bases outside the gene matches. Germline-derived CDR1 and CDR2 are LGHDT and YNNKEL (reference sequence). This CDR3 region has 15 residues. CDR3 loop: CASSLSGRNSYEQYF. DNA of the CDR3: TGTGCCAGCAGCCTGAGCGGGAGGAATTCCTACGAGCAGTACTTC.

This clonotype was counted between two and nine times. The J gene is TRBJ2-1, the V gene TRBV19, with 7 bases identical to TRBD2. CDR3 length: 14 residues. Germline V CDR1 and CDR2: LNHDA, SQIVND (reference sequence). Trimming removed 5 bases from V and 6 bases from J; junction bases left unmatched: 7. This CDR3 is CASSLFGGSNEQFF. The CDR3 nucleotides read TGTGCCAGTAGTTTGTTCGGCGGGAGCAATGAGCAGTTCTTC. The full variable domain, with the rest looked up from reference TRBV19 and TRBJ2-1, is DGGITQSPKYLFRKEGQNVTLSCEQNLNHDAMYWYRQDPGQGLRLIYYSQIVNDFQKGDIAEGYSVSREKKESFPLTVTSAQKNPTAFYLCASSLFGGSNEQFFGPGTRLTVL.

CDR3 sequence: CASSLETENIQYF. The CDR3 nucleotides read TGTGCCAGCAGCTTGGAGACAGAAAACATTCAGTACTTC. V and J are TRBV5-6 and TRBJ2-4; a weak D match, TRBD1 (5 bases). Germline CDR1 SGHDT, CDR2 YYEEEE. The V and J ends lost 0 bases and 5 bases respectively, with 6 bases between them. This CDR3 spans 13 amino acids.

V gene TRBV15 combines with J gene TRBJ2-1; tentatively, D is TRBD2 (6 bases). Trimming took 1 base from V and 6 from J, leaving 13 bases between them. Germline V gene data show CDR1 as LNHNV and CDR2 as YYDKDF (reference sequence). The CDR3 runs 15 residues. The DNA for the CDR3 is TGTGCCACCAGCAGAGTCCGGTGGGGGGTCAATGAGCAGTTCTTC. It specifies CATSRVRWGVNEQFF.

The chain employs TRBV9 and TRBJ2-1; 9 nucleotides agree with TRBD2. The V and J ends lost 0 bases and 6 bases, in that order; junction bases with no gene match: 4. Germline assignment: CDR1 SGDLS and CDR2 YYNGEE. This CDR3 contains 15 residues. The CDR3 loop is CASSVAAGGPNEQFF. CDR3 nucleotide sequence: TGTGCCAGCAGCGTAGCAGCGGGAGGCCCCAATGAGCAGTTCTTC.

This clonotype was seen a handful of times. The genes are TRBV6-4 and TRBJ1-2; a weak D match, TRBD1 (5 bases). CDR1 and CDR2 (germline): MRHNA, SNTAGT. This CDR3 contains 15 residues. V dropped 2 bases and J dropped 4 bases, with 14 bases sitting between them. DNA of the CDR3: TGTGCCAGCAGTGACGGCCAGGGAGACGGCTATGGCTACACCTTC. Its translation: CASSDGQGDGYGYTF.

The V call is TRBV7-9, the J call TRBJ2-1; TRBD2 aligns across 9 bases. With V trimmed by 4 bases and J by 8 bases, 15 bases remained unmatched. The CDR3 is 17 residues long. Germline CDR1 is SEHNR and CDR2 is FQNEAQ (reference sequence). The DNA of the CDR3 is TGTGCCAGCAGCTCTATCCCTAGCGCGGGAGGGAAATATGAGCAGTTCTTC. Its protein product is CASSSIPSAGGKYEQFF. Using reference TRBV7-9 and TRBJ2-1 for the parts outside the CDR3, the full variable domain is DTGVSQNPRHKITKRGQNVTFRCDPISEHNRLYWYRQTLGQGPEFLTYFQNEAQLEKSRLLSDRFSAERPKGSFSTLEIQRTEQGDSAMYLCASSSIPSAGGKYEQFFGPGTRLTVL.

J is TRBJ2-7 and V is TRBV9, with 7 bases identical to TRBD2. The trim removed 4 bases at V and 2 bases at J, leaving 12 bases unmatched. Germline loops: CDR1 SGDLS, CDR2 YYNGEE. The CDR3 sequence is 16 residues long. CDR3 sequence: CASSRTAAGATYEQYF. CDR3 DNA sequence: TGTGCCAGCAGCCGTACTGCTGCGGGAGCTACCTACGAGCAGTACTTC.

A few counts support this clonotype. The V call is TRBV7-2, the J call TRBJ2-7; TRBD2 matches 12 bases. Germline V gene sequence: CDR1 SGHTA, CDR2 FQGNSA. The junction had 6 bases not matched to a gene; V was cut back by 5 bases and J by 4 bases. This CDR3 is built from 15 residues. The CDR3 reads CASSPEGLAGYEQYF. CDR3 sequence (DNA): TGTGCCAGCAGCCCCGAGGGACTAGCGGGTTACGAGCAGTACTTC.

The chain is built from TRBV7-9 and TRBJ1-2; 9 bases align to TRBD1. CDR1 is SEHNR, CDR2 FQNEAQ, per germline (reference sequence). Trimming removed 3 bases from V and 6 bases from J; junction bases left unmatched: 2. This CDR3 is built from 13 residues. CDR3 sequence reads: CASSLTGGNGYTF. Written as DNA, the CDR3 is TGTGCCAGCAGCTTGACAGGGGGAAATGGCTACACCTTC. The full variable domain, with the rest looked up from reference TRBV7-9 and TRBJ1-2, is DTGVSQNPRHKITKRGQNVTFRCDPISEHNRLYWYRQTLGQGPEFLTYFQNEAQLEKSRLLSDRFSAERPKGSFSTLEIQRTEQGDSAMYLCASSLTGGNGYTFGSGTRLTVV.